This TCR beta chain was sequenced for a study of type 1 and type 2 diabetes patients. Study context: Donors were type 1 diabetes, type 2 diabetes, or nondiabetic controls. Study-level findings and limits: Unmatched age and gender across groups might bias interpretation.

Concerning this clonotype itself: Its antigen is not known.

CDR3 length equals 16 residues. Looked up from germline, CDR1 is SNHLY and CDR2 is FYNNEI. Between the trimmed V and J ends, which lost 6 bases and 4 bases, there was a span of 22 bases. Genomic DNA was the PCR template. A primer set of 30 forward and 13 reverse primers amplified the CDR3. TCRdb passed the multiplex PCR reads through MiXCR, listing each CDR3 protein once. The sample records fewer than 350,000 distinct CDR3 sequences, 47% being singletons. The chain links TRBV2 to TRBJ2-7, with TRBD1 as a possible D gene (6 bases). The sequence was obtained from a man younger than 35 with type 2 diabetes. The source material was peripheral blood mononuclear cells (PBMCs). CDR3 sequence (DNA): TGTGCCAGCAGCCCCCGAAAAGGACAGAAAAAATACGAGCAGTACTTC. It codes for CASSPRKGQKKYEQYF. Looking up the rest from reference TRBV2 and TRBJ2-7 gives the full variable domain: EPEVTQTPSHQVTQMGQEVILRCVPISNHLYFYWYRQILGQKVEFLVSFYNNEISEKSEIFDDQFSVERPDGSNFTLKIRSTKLEDSAMYFCASSPRKGQKKYEQYFGPGTRLTVT.